Each of the 28 T cell receptor beta chains below was sequenced from the same sample in a study of T cells in Graves' hyperthyroidism and ophthalmopathy. TCR beta CDR3 region amplification was performed from RNA transcripts. The HTBI primer set served for first-round RT-PCR of the TCR CDR3. MiXCR, run by TCRdb on the multiplex PCR reads, gives a single entry per CDR3 protein. This table holds approximately 610,000 distinct CDR3 sequences, under 15% found once. Sequenced material: blood. The source is a middle-aged woman with Graves' ophthalmopathy.

With regard to this clonotype: A read error may be the cause here, since a much bigger clone is one base away. Here the CDR3 DNA reads TGTGCCAGTAGTGAGGGAGCGGGCCACGAGCAGTACTTC. Its translation is CASSEGAGHEQYF. The chain links TRBV19 to TRBJ2-7, with D tentatively TRBD2 (6 bases). Germline V gene data show CDR1 as LNHDA and CDR2 as SQIVND (reference sequence). The V end lost 5 bases, the J end lost 5 bases, and 13 bases lay between the germline ends. There are 13 residues in the CDR3.

This clonotype was seen repeatedly, ten times or more. This chain links TRBV28 with TRBJ2-7, with TRBD1 matching 7 bases. Germline CDR1 MDHEN, CDR2 SYDVKM. V gave up 3 bases and J gave up 6 bases; unmatched junction bases: 8. The CDR3 is 14 amino acids. Written as DNA, the CDR3 is TGTGCCAGCAGTTTTGAGACAGGGTTTCGCGAGCAGTACTTC. This gives the protein CASSFETGFREQYF.

The chain uses TRBV11-2 and TRBJ1-5; 10 bases agree with TRBD1. The trim removed 0 bases at V and 5 bases at J, leaving 7 bases unmatched. Germline assignment: CDR1 SGHAT and CDR2 FQNNGV. The CDR3 runs 17 residues. DNA of the CDR3: TGTGCCAGCAGCTTAGATCGGGACAGGGGAGGACATCAGCCCCAGCATTTT. This translates into CASSLDRDRGGHQPQHF.

There are many counts of this clonotype. The chain couples TRBV20-1 to TRBJ2-7; D unclear. V dropped 5 bases and J dropped 4 bases, with 9 bases sitting between them. This CDR3 spans 11 amino acids. Germline CDR1 reads DFQATT; CDR2 reads SNEGSKA (reference sequence). The CDR3 nucleotides read TGCAGTGCTTCGGACCTTTACGAGCAGTACTTC. It yields the protein CSASDLYEQYF.

CDR3 protein: CASSPTRQGRHYGYTF. In nucleotides, the CDR3 is TGTGCCAGCAGTCCAACCCGACAGGGGCGTCACTATGGCTACACCTTC. The chain recombines TRBV27 with TRBJ1-2; 8 nucleotides line up with TRBD1. Germline V gene lookup returns CDR1 MNHEY and CDR2 SMNVEV (reference sequence). J was trimmed by 3 bases and V by 5 bases; bases with no gene match: 11. This CDR3 is built from 16 residues.

This clonotype was recorded at least ten times. The V and J genes are TRBV27 and TRBJ2-7; D gene ambiguous. Germline CDR1 is MNHEY and CDR2 is SMNVEV (reference sequence). The V end lost 2 bases, the J end lost 4 bases, and 15 bases lay between the germline ends. The length of the CDR3 is 15 residues. CDR3 sequence: CASSLGSQYLYEQYF. Written as DNA, the CDR3 is TGTGCCAGCAGTTTAGGGTCCCAATACTTATACGAGCAGTACTTC.

This clonotype has a handful of counts. The CDR3 sequence is CASLLTGGLYEQYF. The CDR3 coding sequence is TGTGCCAGCTTGCTGACGGGAGGGCTCTACGAGCAGTACTTC. The chain links TRBV2 to TRBJ2-7, with TRBD2 matching 8 bases. With 8 bases clipped from V and 3 bases from J, the junction kept 9 bases outside the gene matches. The CDR3 length is 14 residues. The germline V gene encodes CDR1 SNHLY and CDR2 FYNNEI.

This clonotype has a handful of counts. The V gene is TRBV19, the J gene TRBJ1-2; TRBD1 might be the D (5 bases). CDR3 size: 14 residues. V was trimmed by 4 bases and J by 0 bases, leaving 9 bases between them. Germline V gene data show CDR1 as LNHDA and CDR2 as SQIVND (reference sequence). The CDR3 region is CASSRGIANYGYTF. The CDR3 nucleotides are TGTGCCAGTAGTAGGGGGATAGCTAACTATGGCTACACCTTC.

This clonotype was seen repeatedly, ten times or more. Here the CDR3 DNA reads TGTGCCAGCAGTTTTGGCAAGGGCGAGCAGTACTTC. Translated: CASSFGKGEQYF. The gene calls are TRBV12-3 or TRBV12-4 and TRBJ2-7; no definite D call. The ends were cut back, 3 bases at V and 6 bases at J, with 9 bases in the middle. The CDR3 totals 12 residues.

This clonotype was recorded many times. The rearrangement uses TRBV28 and TRBJ2-7; D is unclear. Germline V gene lookup returns CDR1 MDHEN and CDR2 SYDVKM. V was trimmed by 6 bases and J by 2 bases, leaving 17 bases between them. The CDR3 runs 15 residues. As DNA, the CDR3 is TGTGCCAGCAGGCCGAACCGGGTCAGGACCTACGAGCAGTACTTC. It translates to CASRPNRVRTYEQYF.

The V and J genes are TRBV29-1 and TRBJ2-2; D is unclear. V was trimmed by 7 bases and J by 1 base, leaving 7 bases between them. This CDR3 contains 12 residues. In germline, CDR1 is SQVTM, CDR2 ANQGSEA. The CDR3 DNA follows: TGCAGCGCTTGGGGGAACACCGGGGAGCTGTTTTTT. Protein product: CSAWGNTGELFF.

A note on this clonotype: One junction end disagrees with the germline gene, perhaps due to a read error. V usage is TRBV6-2 or TRBV6-3 and J usage is TRBJ2-7, with D perhaps TRBD2 (5 bases). The CDR3 loop spans 16 amino acids. Per germline, CDR1 MNHEY and CDR2 SVGEGT. Here the CDR3 DNA reads TGTGCCAGCACGGATCGTCTCGGGATGAGCTCCTGCGAGCAGTACTTC. It specifies CASTDRLGMSSCEQYF.

This clonotype was seen repeatedly, ten times or more. The chain is built from TRBV7-9 and TRBJ2-5; D gene unclear. Germline V lookup: CDR1 SEHNR, CDR2 FQNEAQ (reference sequence). This CDR3 region has 13 residues. V lost 1 base to trimming and J lost 7 bases, with 10 bases between them. CDR3 sequence: CASSLDQRGTQYF. For the CDR3, the DNA is TGTGCCAGCAGCTTAGACCAGAGAGGGACCCAGTACTTC.

The V and J genes are TRBV20-1 and TRBJ1-2; D is ambiguous. The germline V gene encodes CDR1 DFQATT and CDR2 SNEGSKA (reference sequence). V was cut by 2 bases and J by 0 bases, with 13 bases left in between. CDR3 size: 15 residues. This CDR3 is CSARPYGEANYGYTF. The CDR3 nucleotides read TGCAGTGCTAGACCTTACGGGGAAGCTAACTATGGCTACACCTTC.

In the case of this clonotype: A much larger clone lies one base from this, so it may be a read error. The chain couples TRBV28 to TRBJ2-5; possibly TRBD1 for D (5 bases). The germline V gene encodes CDR1 MDHEN and CDR2 SYDVKM. The V end lost 6 bases, the J end lost 5 bases, and 10 bases lay between the germline ends. The CDR3 contains 12 residues. CDR3 loop: CASRADMETQYF. DNA for the CDR3: TGTGCCAGCAGGGCGGACATGGAGACCCAGTACTTC.

The chain uses TRBV5-1 and TRBJ2-7; a weak D match, TRBD2 (6 bases). The germline V gene has CDR1 SGHRS and CDR2 YFSETQ. The CDR3 contains 14 residues. With 4 bases removed from V and 2 bases from J, the gap between germline ends came to 13 bases. DNA of the CDR3: TGCGCCAGCAGCGTCGGGACTTTAACCTACGAGCAGTACTTC. It specifies CASSVGTLTYEQYF.

The gene calls are TRBV12-3 or TRBV12-4 and TRBJ2-2; D not certain. Deletions cut 5 bases from V and 4 bases from J, with 8 bases between. This CDR3 is built from 13 residues. The CDR3 loop is CASSPPSTGELFF. The CDR3 DNA follows: TGTGCCAGCAGTCCCCCCTCCACCGGGGAGCTGTTTTTT.

There are many counts of this clonotype. The gene calls are TRBV6-2 or TRBV6-3 and TRBJ2-7; 9 bases map to TRBD1. The CDR3 covers 15 residues. CDR1 is MNHEY and CDR2 is SVGEGT in the germline V gene. J was trimmed by 4 bases and V by 2 bases; bases with no gene match: 6. CDR3: CASSYRDRAPYEQYF. CDR3 DNA sequence: TGTGCCAGCAGTTACCGGGACAGGGCTCCTTACGAGCAGTACTTC.

This clonotype was seen repeatedly, ten times or more. The chain recombines TRBV29-1 with TRBJ2-2, with 12 bases matching TRBD1. Germline V gene lookup returns CDR1 SQVTM and CDR2 ANQGSEA. The CDR3 spans 15 residues. V dropped 6 bases and J dropped 9; count of bases not matched to a gene: 11. The CDR3 coding sequence is TGCAGCGTAGGAGGGACAGGGGGCGCGGTCCGGGAGCTGTTTTTT. Protein sequence: CSVGGTGGAVRELFF.

In its sample, this clonotype was seen many times. CDR3 amino acids: CSATWWDSSYEQYF. DNA of the CDR3: TGCAGTGCTACTTGGTGGGATAGCTCCTACGAGCAGTACTTC. The rearrangement links TRBV20-1 to TRBJ2-7, with D unresolved. The CDR3 is 14 residues long. Germline CDR1 DFQATT, CDR2 SNEGSKA (reference sequence). The V end lost 4 bases, the J end lost 0 bases, and 13 bases lay between the germline ends.

This rearrangement joins TRBV24-1 to TRBJ2-4; 7 positions agree with TRBD1. This CDR3 is 13 amino acids long. The J segment lost 5 bases and the V segment lost 9 bases, leaving 6 bases of the junction unmatched. From germline, CDR1 is KGHDR and CDR2 SFDVKD. DNA for the CDR3: TGTGCCACCGGCCCCGGGACAGAAAACATTCAGTACTTC. Translation: CATGPGTENIQYF.

This clonotype was seen only once. The V call is TRBV6-1, the J call TRBJ1-2; D not resolved. CDR1 and CDR2 (germline): MNHNS, SASEGT. Trimming removed 6 bases at V and 4 bases at J, with 12 bases between. The CDR3 is made up of 13 amino acids. The chain's CDR3 is CASSLSPGYGYTF. Here the CDR3 DNA reads TGTGCCAGCAGCTTAAGCCCCGGCTATGGCTACACCTTC.

This clonotype was recorded many times. The CDR3: CASSVQDPPGEQYF. CDR3 nucleotides: TGTGCCAGCAGTGTACAGGATCCCCCGGGTGAGCAGTACTTC. The V and J genes are TRBV28 and TRBJ2-7, with a weak D call TRBD1 (5 bases). The CDR3 is made up of 14 amino acids. V lost 5 bases and J 7 bases, leaving 18 bases between the germline ends. Germline CDR1 is MDHEN and CDR2 is SYDVKM. Combining the CDR3 with reference TRBV28 and TRBJ2-7 gives the whole variable domain DVKVTQSSRYLVKRTGEKVFLECVQDMDHENMFWYRQDPGLGLRLIYFSYDVKMKEKGDIPEGYSVSREKKERFSLILESASTNQTSMYLCASSVQDPPGEQYFGPGTRLTVT.

This clonotype appeared a few times. The chain carries TRBV27 and TRBJ2-7; TRBD2 matches at 8 bases. With V trimmed by 4 bases and J by 5 bases, 10 bases remained unmatched. Germline V gives CDR1 MNHEY, CDR2 SMNVEV (reference sequence). The length of the CDR3 is 15 residues. The CDR3 nucleotides are TGTGCCAGCAGTTCCCGATCGGGAGGGCCCCACGAGCAGTACTTC. It is translated as CASSSRSGGPHEQYF.

This chain joins TRBV18 and TRBJ1-1, with 7 positions matching TRBD1. The J segment lost 2 bases and the V segment lost 1 base, leaving 10 bases of the junction unmatched. Germline V CDR1 and CDR2: KGHSH, LQKENI. This CDR3 is built from 17 residues. CDR3 sequence: CASSPRAGGRGNTEAFF. CDR3 nucleotides: TGTGCCAGCTCACCACGTGCAGGGGGGAGGGGTAACACTGAAGCTTTCTTT.

In its sample, this clonotype was seen many times. The rearrangement links TRBV6-2 or TRBV6-3 to TRBJ2-2; TRBD2 matches 12 bases. In germline, CDR1 is MNHEY, CDR2 SVGEGT. CDR3 length: 18 residues. V dropped 1 base and J dropped 1; count of bases not matched to a gene: 4. CDR3 sequence (DNA): TGTGCCAGCAGTTACTTCCTAGCGGGAGGGGTGAACACCGGGGAGCTGTTTTTT. Translated: CASSYFLAGGVNTGELFF.

This chain connects TRBV20-1 to TRBJ1-2; D not resolved. Trimming left V 5 bases short and J 3 bases short, with 10 bases between. The CDR3 runs 12 residues. Germline CDR1 and CDR2: DFQATT and SNEGSKA (reference sequence). CDR3 DNA: TGCAGTGCTTTTTCGGGATACTATGGCTACACCTTC. Its translation: CSAFSGYYGYTF.

This clonotype was found many times. The genes are TRBV2 and TRBJ2-5; no definite D call. This CDR3 comprises 15 residues. Trimming stripped 2 bases from V and 3 bases from J, with 13 bases between. Per the germline V gene, CDR1 is SNHLY and CDR2 is FYNNEI. The CDR3 is CASSESLVTKETQYF. The CDR3 DNA reads TGTGCCAGCAGTGAAAGTTTAGTGACGAAAGAGACCCAGTACTTC.